Listed below are T cell receptor beta chains from one sample, sequenced in a study of shared clonotypes between healthy human individuals. The assay was immunoSEQ multiplex PCR, and TCRdb's table has in-frame clones only and misses some. Here the sample spans 500,000 to 700,000 clones, around 95% being singletons. The sample was naive CD8+ T cells sorted from blood. These receptor sequences come from a woman aged 30 to 39 in good health. The CDR3 runs from the conserved cysteine through the conserved F or W. D genes are given only for firm matches. Not all rows give a size; the values are once, few, many and, for expanded clones, a class.

>-|TRBJ2-7|TRBV28|TRBD2
TGTGCCAGCAGTACAATAAAAGCCCTCCGGGGGGGGTACGAGCAGTACTTC
CASSTIKALRGGYEQYF
>-|TRBJ2-3|TRBV6-5|TRBD2
TGTGCCAGCAGTCACTCCCTGACTAGCAGAGATACGCAGTATTTT
CASSHSLTSRDTQYF
>-|TRBJ2-7|TRBV28|-
TGTGCCAGCGCTTCCGAGGGACACTCCTACGAGCAGTACTTC
CASASEGHSYEQYF
>-|TRBJ2-7|TRBV28|-
TGTGCCAGCAGACCAAGCACAGGGTTCGAGCAGTACTTC
CASRPSTGFEQYF
>-|TRBJ2-7|TRBV7-8|-
TGTGCCAGCAGCTTTGGCTGGGGGATAACCTCCTACGAGCAGTACTTC
CASSFGWGITSYEQYF
>few|TRBJ2-7|TRBV7-9|-
TGTGCCAGCAGCTTCAAGTCCTACGAGCAGTACTTC
CASSFKSYEQYF
>-|TRBJ2-1|TRBV5-1|TRBD2
TGCGCCAGCAGCCTGGCGGCTAGCGGGAGCTCCTACAATGAGCAGTTCTTC
CASSLAASGSSYNEQFF
>-|TRBJ2-7|TRBV7-6|-
TGTGCCAGCAGCGATACTATTGACGAGCAGTACTTC
CASSDTIDEQYF
>-|TRBJ2-7|TRBV7-8|TRBD1
TGTGCCAGCAGCTTAGTTGGACAGGCCTACGAGCAGTACTTC
CASSLVGQAYEQYF
>-|TRBJ2-2|TRBV9|-
TGTGCCAGCAGCCCTAGACTTACAGTACCCACCGGGGAGCTGTTTTTT
CASSPRLTVPTGELFF
>-|TRBJ1-1|TRBV4-1|-
TGCGCCAGCAGCCAGAGAGTCGGGGGTGAAGCTTTCTTT
CASSQRVGGEAFF
>-|TRBJ1-2|TRBV28|-
TGTGCCAGCAGTTTTGGCGGGCGGCTATATGGCTACACCTTC
CASSFGGRLYGYTF
>-|TRBJ1-4|TRBV6-1|-
TGTGCCAGCAGTGAAATAGAGGACAGCCTCTCCGAAAAACTGTTTTTT
CASSEIEDSLSEKLFF
>-|TRBJ2-7|TRBV28|-
TGTGCCAGCAGTTTAATGGGCAGCTCCTACGAGCAGTACTTC
CASSLMGSSYEQYF
>-|TRBJ2-7|TRBV5-1|TRBD2
TGCGCCAGCAGCTTGACCGGGGGGTACGAGCAGTACTTC
CASSLTGGYEQYF
>-|TRBJ2-5|TRBV11-2|-
TGTGCCAGCAGCCCGTCGGAGGCCGGAGAGACCCAGTACTTC
CASSPSEAGETQYF
>few|TRBJ1-3|TRBV20-1|-
TGCAGTGCTCAAGTAGTCAACACCATATATTTT
CSAQVVNTIYF
>-|TRBJ2-7|TRBV27|-
TGTGCCAGCAGTTTACTGGGTGAAGTGTACGAGCAGTACTTC
CASSLLGEVYEQYF
>once|TRBJ2-2|TRBV6-5|-
TGTGCCAGCAGCTGGTCCCCGAACACCGGGGAGCTGTTTTTT
CASSWSPNTGELFF
>-|TRBJ2-7|TRBV14|TRBD2
TGTGCCAGGACCTGGGCACTAGCGGACTCCTACGAGCAGTACTTC
CARTWALADSYEQYF
>-|TRBJ1-1|TRBV11-2|-
TGTGCCAGCAGCTTAGCCAGGGCCACTGAAGCTTTCTTT
CASSLARATEAFF
>-|TRBJ2-1|TRBV7-7|-
TGTGCCAGCAGCTTCTCGTTGCGATCTGAGCAGTTCTTC
CASSFSLRSEQFF
>-|TRBJ2-5|TRBV9|-
TGTGCCAGCCGCGCAGGGCGAGAGGAGACCCAGTACTTC
CASRAGREETQYF
>-|TRBJ1-1|TRBV10-1|TRBD1
TGCGCCAGCAGTGAGTCGAAGGGGACAGGGAACACTGAAGCTTTCTTT
CASSESKGTGNTEAFF
>-|TRBJ1-4|TRBV5-1|TRBD1
TGCGCCAGCAGCGCGATGGGACAGGGGGGTGAAAAACTGTTTTTT
CASSAMGQGGEKLFF
>-|TRBJ2-6|TRBV5-6|-
TGTGCCAGCGCTTGGGGCTCTGGGGCCAACGTCCTGACTTTC
CASAWGSGANVLTF
>-|TRBJ2-7|TRBV6-1|TRBD1
TGTGCCAGCAGTGAGGGTCCTCAGGGGGCGCCTTACGAGCAGTACTTC
CASSEGPQGAPYEQYF
>-|TRBJ2-6|TRBV28|TRBD2
TGTGCCAGCAGTTCTCGGGCCACGCGGGGGTCTGGGGCCAACGTCCTGACTTTC
CASSSRATRGSGANVLTF
>-|TRBJ2-7|TRBV27|-
TGTGCCAGCAGTTCTATGCAGGGACTCTACGAGCAGTACTTC
CASSSMQGLYEQYF
>-|TRBJ2-7|TRBV28|TRBD2
TGTGCCAGCAGTCCTGCGGGAGTCTACGAGCAGTACTTC
CASSPAGVYEQYF
>-|TRBJ2-1|TRBV28|-
TGTGCCAGCAGTCTAGCTAATGAGCAGTTCTTC
CASSLANEQFF
>-|TRBJ2-1|TRBV6-6|TRBD2
TGTGCCAGCAGGGGCGGGACTAGCTCCTACAATGAGCAGTTCTTC
CASRGGTSSYNEQFF
>-|TRBJ1-1|TRBV4-1|-
TGCGCCAGCAGCCAAGAACCGGGGAGAGGGGACACTGAAGCTTTCTTT
CASSQEPGRGDTEAFF
>-|TRBJ1-5|TRBV28|-
TGTGCCAGCAGTTTTTATCGTCAGCCCCAGCATTTT
CASSFYRQPQHF
>-|TRBJ1-2|TRBV28|-
TGTGCCACCGAAGGAGGGGGCTACACCTTC
CATEGGGYTF
>-|TRBJ2-7|TRBV18|-
TGTGCCAGCTCACAGGAGGGGCACGCCCTTTCCTACGAGCAGTACTTC
CASSQEGHALSYEQYF
>-|TRBJ2-3|TRBV11-3|TRBD2
TGTGCCAGCAGCCCGGGAGCGGGAGGACGCACAGATACGCAGTATTTT
CASSPGAGGRTDTQYF
>-|TRBJ1-1|TRBV11-2|-
TGTGCCAGCAGCTTAGAGGAGCTGAACACTGAAGCTTTCTTT
CASSLEELNTEAFF
>-|TRBJ1-1|TRBV5-6|TRBD1
TGTGCCAGCAGCTACCAGACAGGGTTCACTGAAGCTTTCTTT
CASSYQTGFTEAFF
>-|TRBJ2-3|TRBV5-1|-
TGCGCCAGCAGCTTTTTTACTACATCAGATACGCAGTATTTT
CASSFFTTSDTQYF